This T cell receptor beta chain was documented in a study of technical replicates of blood from a few donors. Libraries were prepared by immunoSEQ multiplex PCR; TCRdb keeps only in-frame clonotypes and omits some of them. The sample includes under 75,000 clones, 75% to 90% of them seen just once. The CDR3 consists of 15 residues. Germline lookup yields CDR1 SGHRS and CDR2 YFSETQ. Trimming removed 1 base at V and 4 bases at J, with 14 bases between. This clonotype was sampled from a human donor in good health. Some clones in this sample may be carry-over from other donors' samples. The genes are TRBV5-1 and TRBJ1-1; D ambiguous. Sample: PBMCs. The CDR3 protein is CASSLRVAGGTEAFF. DNA of the CDR3: TGCGCCAGCAGCTTGCGAGTTGCAGGAGGCACTGAAGCTTTCTTT.